This TCR beta chain is drawn from a study of CXCR3-negative and CXCR3-positive naive CD8 T cells. Regarding the study as a whole: Diversity was high in both naive subsets and much lower in memory cells.

Comments on this clonotype: The antigen remains undetermined.

It was by 5' RACE with UMI labels that the TRB cDNA libraries were prepared. TCRdb derives one entry per CDR3 protein from the 5' RACE reads, leaving out DNA. Here the sample table reports about 40,000 distinct CDR3 sequences. There are 13 residues in the CDR3. CDR1 is SQVTM, CDR2 ANQGSEA, per germline. The sequenced material came from memory CD8+ T cells from blood. This receptor was taken from a human donor in good health. Some clones in this sample may be carry-over from other donors' samples. The genes are TRBV29-1 and TRBJ2-7; without DNA, the TCRdb call of TRBD1 cannot be checked. The CDR3: CSAQDSSAYEQYF.